This T cell receptor (beta chain) was identified in a study of beta chain features in type 1 diabetes. This clone was seen a few times. The antigen remains undetermined. Sequenced material consisted of expressed TCRB transcripts (all of the isolated RNA was reverse transcribed). Libraries were prepared by immunoSEQ multiplex PCR; TCRdb keeps only in-frame clonotypes and omits some of them. The data hold about 370,000 clones, with around 10% observed a single time. Study conclusions and caveats: For Type 1 diabetes patients, all four CD4+ subsets carried TCRB CDR3s that were moderately but significantly shorter. Insertions at VDJ junctions were less frequent in type 1 diabetes patients. These patients also deleted more nucleotides at the same junctions. PCR could preferentially amplify shorter templates, alike in patients and controls. A closer apparent resemblance between naive, central memory and Treg TCRB repertoires was seen in patients than in healthy donors.

Sequencing used central memory CD4+ T cells from blood. This TCR derives from a man aged 25-45 years with type 1 diabetes.

The CDR3 DNA is TGCGCCAGCAGCTTGGATGGGAGAAGCACAGATACGCAGTATTTT. Translation gives CASSLDGRSTDTQYF. This rearrangement joins TRBV5-1 to TRBJ2-3; possibly TRBD2 for D (5 bases). The CDR3 consists of 15 residues. Germline V gene sequence: CDR1 SGHRS, CDR2 YFSETQ. V was pared by 0 bases and J by 0 bases, with 8 bases between.